The 27 T cell receptor beta chains presented below share a single source sample, sequenced in a study of blood T cell repertoires in COVID-19 (dated by TCRdb to 2018 to 2021). Library construction relied on the immunoSEQ multiplex PCR assay. TCRdb provides this immuneACCESS table in a form limited to in-frame rearrangements. Some clones are lacking; in checked studies, under half of them reflect an unresolved V gene, and why the rest are absent is not known. This sample has about 89,000 clones in its table, and more than 70% of those were observed once. About 0.51% of the sample is held by the ten biggest clonotypes. The sample consisted of peripheral blood. These receptors came from a man aged 60-69 years with acute or convalescent COVID-19.

The V gene is TRBV5-1, the J gene TRBJ2-1, with 7 bases that match TRBD2. The CDR3 consists of 16 residues. After removal of 4 bases from V and 7 bases from J, the junction contained 14 bases not matched to a gene. Germline CDR1 and CDR2: SGHRS and YFSETQ. The chain's CDR3 is CASSPQPRLRGNEQFF. CDR3 bases: TGCGCCAGCAGCCCTCAACCGAGGCTGCGGGGGAATGAGCAGTTCTTC.

The chain is built from TRBV5-1 and TRBJ2-6; TRBD1 matches 9 bases. The V gene's germline CDR1 is SGHRS and CDR2 YFSETQ. The CDR3 runs to 16 residues. The ends lost 4 bases at V and 2 bases at J; junction bases unmatched: 4. The CDR3 nucleotides are TGCGCCAGCAGCCCCGGGACAGGGACTGGGGCCAACGTCCTGACTTTC. Its protein product is CASSPGTGTGANVLTF.

This clone came up a few times. CDR3 nucleotide sequence: TGCGCCAGCAGTGAAGAAGGACACAGTAATTCACCCCTCCACTTT. Translating it yields CASSEEGHSNSPLHF. The genes are TRBV10-2 and TRBJ1-6; weak D call: TRBD1 (5 bases). V shed 3 bases and J shed 6 bases, with 12 bases lying between them. CDR3 length: 15 amino acids. In germline, CDR1 is WSHSY, CDR2 SAAADI.

J is TRBJ2-3 and V is TRBV28; 10 nucleotides agree with TRBD2. Trimming cost V 6 bases and J 5 bases; bases outside gene matches: 11. Germline CDR1 reads MDHEN; CDR2 reads SYDVKM. This CDR3 region has 16 residues. The CDR3 here is CASSFQSGGAVDTQYF. The DNA for the CDR3 is TGTGCCAGCAGCTTCCAAAGCGGGGGGGCCGTAGATACGCAGTATTTT.

This clone was seen ten or more times. The chain is built from TRBV14 and TRBJ1-6; 7 bases are shared with TRBD1. CDR1 is SGHDN and CDR2 is FVKESK in the germline V gene. CDR3 length: 16 amino acids. The V gene end was trimmed by 4 bases and the J gene end by 8 bases; junction bases not matched to a gene: 11. CDR3 protein: CASSRARQGRHSPLHF. In DNA form, the CDR3 reads TGTGCCAGCAGCCGGGCACGACAGGGCAGGCATTCACCCCTCCACTTT.

V usage is TRBV21-1 and J usage is TRBJ1-1; the table assigns TRBD1, which was not confirmed against the DNA. TRBV21-1 is a pseudogene. This CDR3 region has 14 residues. CDR3: CASSKVQGNAEAFF. CDR3 in DNA: TGTGCCAGCAGCAAAGTCCAGGGGAACGCTGAAGCTTTCTTT.

The J gene is TRBJ2-1, the V gene TRBV3-1 (or the pseudogene TRBV3-2); TRBD1 agrees at 7 bases. CDR1 is LGHDT, CDR2 YNNKEL, per germline (reference sequence). V trimming: 1 base; J trimming: 6 bases; junction bases outside the gene matches: 6. CDR3 length: 15 residues. The chain's CDR3 is CASSQVPGQPNEQFF. In nucleotides, the CDR3 is TGTGCCAGCAGCCAAGTCCCGGGACAGCCCAATGAGCAGTTCTTC.

The V and J genes are TRBV19 and TRBJ2-7; D may be TRBD2 (5 bases). This CDR3 is built from 13 residues. The V gene's germline CDR1 is LNHDA and CDR2 SQIVND (reference sequence). V was trimmed by 5 bases and J by 2 bases, leaving 10 bases between them. The CDR3 here is CASSRGYPYEQYF. CDR3 bases: TGTGCCAGTAGTCGCGGGTACCCCTACGAGCAGTACTTC. Full variable domain (rest looked up from reference TRBV19 and TRBJ2-7): DGGITQSPKYLFRKEGQNVTLSCEQNLNHDAMYWYRQDPGQGLRLIYYSQIVNDFQKGDIAEGYSVSREKKESFPLTVTSAQKNPTAFYLCASSRGYPYEQYFGPGTRLTVT.

The chain combines TRBV19 with TRBJ1-1; 9 nucleotides line up with TRBD1. This CDR3 is built from 15 residues. Looked up from germline, CDR1 is LNHDA and CDR2 is SQIVND (reference sequence). Trimming at V came to 4 bases and at J to 5 bases, leaving 8 bases not matched to a gene. The DNA of the CDR3 is TGTGCCAGTAGTAGAAGCGGGACAGGGAGAACTGAAGCTTTCTTT. Encoded protein: CASSRSGTGRTEAFF.

The rearrangement links TRBV29-1 to TRBJ2-1, with 9 bases that match TRBD2. The ends lost 4 bases at V and 4 bases at J; junction bases unmatched: 8. The CDR3 is made up of 15 amino acids. CDR1 and CDR2 from the germline V gene are SQVTM and ANQGSEA. The CDR3: CSVVIAGETYNEQFF. The CDR3 DNA sequence: TGCAGCGTTGTAATAGCGGGGGAGACTTACAATGAGCAGTTCTTC.

This chain connects TRBV10-3 to TRBJ2-1; 11 bases fit TRBD2. The CDR3 sequence is 14 residues long. J lost 7 bases, V lost 10 bases, and 9 bases had no gene match. Looked up from germline, CDR1 is ENHRY and CDR2 is SYGVKD. The CDR3 protein is CATAGTSGLNEQFF. In DNA form, the CDR3 reads TGTGCCACCGCTGGGACTAGCGGACTAAATGAGCAGTTCTTC.

The chain couples TRBV9 to TRBJ2-1, with 9 bases identical to TRBD1. The CDR3 runs 15 residues. V shed 3 bases, J shed 0 bases, and the junction held 1 base outside the gene matches. Germline lookup yields CDR1 SGDLS and CDR2 YYNGEE. The CDR3 region has the DNA TGTGCCAGCAGCGCGGACAGGGGCTCCTACAATGAGCAGTTCTTC. Its translation: CASSADRGSYNEQFF.

This clone came up once. Here the CDR3 reads CASSLYAGARSYEQYF. The CDR3 DNA sequence: TGTGCCAGCAGCTTGTATGCGGGGGCCCGCTCCTACGAGCAGTACTTC. This sequence joins TRBV5-4 and TRBJ2-7; D perhaps matches TRBD2 (7 bases). The V gene lost 1 base and the J gene lost 0 bases, with 14 bases spanning the gap. The germline V gene encodes CDR1 SGHNT and CDR2 YYREEE (reference sequence). The CDR3 is 16 amino acids.

The V call is TRBV4-1, the J call TRBJ2-3, with TRBD2 matching 16 bases. CDR3 length: 17 amino acids. Germline-derived CDR1 and CDR2 are MGHRA and YSYEKL. The J segment lost 6 bases and the V segment lost 1 base, leaving 4 bases of the junction unmatched. The CDR3 loop reads CASSQVGTSGGADTQYF. As DNA, the CDR3 is TGCGCCAGCAGCCAAGTCGGGACTAGCGGGGGGGCCGATACGCAGTATTTT.

The rearrangement joins TRBV19 to TRBJ2-1; 7 bases agree with TRBD1. Germline V gives CDR1 LNHDA, CDR2 SQIVND (reference sequence). The CDR3 has 15 residues. The junction had 13 bases not matched to a gene; V was cut back by 7 bases and J by 7 bases. The CDR3 sequence: CASNKQGRGENEQFF. CDR3 DNA sequence: TGTGCCAGTAACAAACAGGGGCGAGGGGAAAATGAGCAGTTCTTC.

CDR3 nucleotides: TGTGCCAGCAGCCAAGATCTAGCTACCCTACACAATGAGCAGTTCTTC. Translating gives CASSQDLATLHNEQFF. The chain employs TRBV4-2 and TRBJ2-1, with D possibly matching TRBD2 (5 bases). The CDR3 loop spans 16 amino acids. Germline V gene lookup returns CDR1 LGHNA and CDR2 YNFKEQ. V was cut by 0 bases and J by 5 bases, with 14 bases left in between.

This clone was detected only a few times. This chain links TRBV4-2 with TRBJ1-1; D gene uncertain. V lost 0 bases, J lost 0 bases, and 5 bases lay in between. CDR3 length: 14 amino acids. Germline lookup yields CDR1 LGHNA and CDR2 YNFKEQ. This CDR3 is CASSQDGVNTEAFF. DNA for the CDR3: TGTGCCAGCAGCCAAGACGGGGTGAACACTGAAGCTTTCTTT.

The table lists this clone with a few counts. V gene TRBV5-8 combines with J gene TRBJ1-5; TRBD1 agrees at 7 bases. This CDR3 spans 15 amino acids. Germline CDR1 SGHTS, CDR2 YDEGEE. V trimming: 4 bases; J trimming: 4 bases; junction bases outside the gene matches: 8. The CDR3 sequence is CASSLDRVGNQPQHF. The CDR3 nucleotides are TGTGCCAGCAGCCTCGACAGGGTGGGGAATCAGCCCCAGCATTTT.

The count of this clone is one. This chain uses TRBV19 with TRBJ2-1; 9 bases are shared with TRBD2. The CDR3 covers 15 residues. V gave up 7 bases and J gave up 5 bases; unmatched junction bases: 9. In germline, CDR1 is LNHDA, CDR2 SQIVND (reference sequence). The CDR3 bases are TGTGCCAGTATTTTAGCGGGAGTTACCAACAATGAGCAGTTCTTC. Translating gives CASILAGVTNNEQFF.

A word on this clone: Other DNA sequences in the same sample also yield this CDR3. CDR3 amino acids: CAISDRETQYF. The CDR3 DNA follows: TGTGCCATCAGTGACCGGGAGACCCAGTACTTC. The chain recombines TRBV10-3 with TRBJ2-5; D gene uncertain. V lost 3 bases to trimming and J lost 5 bases, with 4 bases between them. Germline values: CDR1 ENHRY, CDR2 SYGVKD. The CDR3 runs to 11 residues.

This chain connects TRBV11-2 to TRBJ1-1; D is ambiguous. CDR3 length equals 16 residues. Germline V gene lookup returns CDR1 SGHAT and CDR2 FQNNGV. With 2 bases removed from V and 1 base from J, the gap between germline ends came to 14 bases. The CDR3 region is CASSLNHGGGNTEAFF. CDR3 coding DNA: TGTGCCAGCAGCTTAAATCACGGAGGAGGGAACACTGAAGCTTTCTTT. Full variable domain (rest looked up from reference TRBV11-2 and TRBJ1-1): EAGVAQSPRYKIIEKRQSVAFWCNPISGHATLYWYQQILGQGPKLLIQFQNNGVVDDSQLPKDRFSAERLKGVDSTLKIQPAKLEDSAVYLCASSLNHGGGNTEAFFGQGTRLTVV.

J is TRBJ1-1 and V is TRBV27, with a weak D call TRBD1 (5 bases). V gave up 6 bases and J gave up 0 bases, with 17 bases separating them. CDR3 size: 16 residues. The germline V gene has CDR1 MNHEY and CDR2 SMNVEV (reference sequence). CDR3 nucleotide sequence: TGTGCCAGCAGGTGGGGCGGGGAAAGAATGAACACTGAAGCTTTCTTT. It encodes CASRWGGERMNTEAFF.

The V and J genes are TRBV5-1 and TRBJ2-5, with TRBD2 matching 11 bases. V lost 4 bases to trimming and J lost 2 bases; unmatched junction nucleotides: 4. The CDR3 spans 15 residues. Per germline, CDR1 SGHRS and CDR2 YFSETQ. The CDR3 protein is CASSGGTSGQETQYF. Written as DNA, the CDR3 is TGCGCCAGCAGCGGAGGGACTAGCGGACAAGAGACCCAGTACTTC.

The chain couples TRBV5-1 to TRBJ2-1; TRBD2 matches 7 bases. Germline V gene lookup returns CDR1 SGHRS and CDR2 YFSETQ. With V trimmed by 4 bases and J by 5 bases, 9 bases remained unmatched. This CDR3 is 15 amino acids long. The chain's CDR3 is CASSRGDLTHNEQFF. Written as DNA, the CDR3 is TGCGCCAGCAGCCGGGGGGACTTAACCCACAATGAGCAGTTCTTC.

The chain carries TRBV4-2 and TRBJ2-3; weak D call: TRBD2 (6 bases). The CDR3 extends over 17 amino acids. Trimming pared 1 base from V and 0 bases from J, leaving 14 bases between. Germline CDR1 and CDR2: LGHNA and YNFKEQ. Written as DNA, the CDR3 is TGTGCCAGCAGCCAAGCTGCCGGGACTCGAAGCACAGATACGCAGTATTTT. It encodes CASSQAAGTRSTDTQYF.

This chain connects TRBV7-9 to TRBJ1-2; D is uncertain. With 2 bases removed from V and 4 bases from J, the gap between germline ends came to 5 bases. The CDR3 has 12 residues. The germline gives CDR1 SEHNR, CDR2 FQNEAQ (reference sequence). DNA of the CDR3: TGTGCCAGCAGCTTAAACACCTATGGCTACACCTTC. Translation: CASSLNTYGYTF.

This chain uses TRBV10-3 with TRBJ1-1; D is possibly TRBD1 (6 bases). Germline lookup yields CDR1 ENHRY and CDR2 SYGVKD. V lost 10 bases and J 0 bases, leaving 18 bases between the germline ends. The CDR3 loop spans 15 amino acids. The DNA of the CDR3 is TGTGCCACCCGAAACCACGGACAGATGAACACTGAAGCTTTCTTT. Encoded protein: CATRNHGQMNTEAFF.